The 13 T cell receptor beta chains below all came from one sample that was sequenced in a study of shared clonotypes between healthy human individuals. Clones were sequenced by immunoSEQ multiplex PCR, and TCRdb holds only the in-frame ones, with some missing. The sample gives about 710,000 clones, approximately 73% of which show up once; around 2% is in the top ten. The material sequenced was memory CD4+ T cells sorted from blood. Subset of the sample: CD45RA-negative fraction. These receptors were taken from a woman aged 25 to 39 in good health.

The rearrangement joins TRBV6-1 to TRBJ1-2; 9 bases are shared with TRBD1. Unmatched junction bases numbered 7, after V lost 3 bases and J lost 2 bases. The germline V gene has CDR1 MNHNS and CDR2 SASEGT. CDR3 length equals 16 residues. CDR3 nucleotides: TGTGCCAGCAGTGACGGGACAGGGACGCTCAACTATGGCTACACCTTC. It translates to CASSDGTGTLNYGYTF.

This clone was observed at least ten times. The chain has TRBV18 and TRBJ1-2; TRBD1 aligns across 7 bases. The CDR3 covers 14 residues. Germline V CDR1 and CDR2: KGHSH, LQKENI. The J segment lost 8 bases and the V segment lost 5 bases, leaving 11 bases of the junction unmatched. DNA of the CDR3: TGTGCCAGCTCAACCCTGACAGGGTTAGAAGGCTACACCTTC. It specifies CASSTLTGLEGYTF.

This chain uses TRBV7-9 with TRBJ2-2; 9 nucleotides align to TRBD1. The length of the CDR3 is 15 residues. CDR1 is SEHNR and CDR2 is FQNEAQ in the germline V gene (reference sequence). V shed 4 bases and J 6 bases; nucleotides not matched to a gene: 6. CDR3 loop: CASSSGTGRAGELFF. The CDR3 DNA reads TGTGCCAGCAGCTCCGGGACAGGGAGGGCCGGGGAGCTGTTTTTT.

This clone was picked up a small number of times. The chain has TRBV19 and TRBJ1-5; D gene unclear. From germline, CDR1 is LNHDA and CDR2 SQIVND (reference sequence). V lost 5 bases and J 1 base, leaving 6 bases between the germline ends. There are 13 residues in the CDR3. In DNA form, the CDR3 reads TGTGCCAGTAGTGTCCAAAGCAATCAGCCCCAGCATTTT. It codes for CASSVQSNQPQHF.

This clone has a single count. Written as DNA, the CDR3 is TGCAGCGTTGAAACCGGAGGTGGGTCAGATACGCAGTATTTT. Translating it yields CSVETGGGSDTQYF. The V gene is TRBV29-1, the J gene TRBJ2-3; D might be TRBD2 (5 bases). Germline V gene data show CDR1 as SQVTM and CDR2 as ANQGSEA. Trimming left V 2 bases short and J 4 bases short, with 13 bases between. This CDR3 spans 14 amino acids.

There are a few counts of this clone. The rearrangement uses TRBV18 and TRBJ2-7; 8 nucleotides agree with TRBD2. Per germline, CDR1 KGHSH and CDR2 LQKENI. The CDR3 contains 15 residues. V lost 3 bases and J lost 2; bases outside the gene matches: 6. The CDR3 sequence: CASSPLGRGAYEQYF. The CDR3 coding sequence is TGTGCCAGCTCACCTCTCGGGAGGGGGGCCTACGAGCAGTACTTC.

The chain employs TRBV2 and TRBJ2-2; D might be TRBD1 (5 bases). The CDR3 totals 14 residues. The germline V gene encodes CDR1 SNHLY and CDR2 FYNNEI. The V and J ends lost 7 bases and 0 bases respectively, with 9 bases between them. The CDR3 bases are TGTGCCAGCACGCAGGGTTCGAACACCGGGGAGCTGTTTTTT. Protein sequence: CASTQGSNTGELFF.

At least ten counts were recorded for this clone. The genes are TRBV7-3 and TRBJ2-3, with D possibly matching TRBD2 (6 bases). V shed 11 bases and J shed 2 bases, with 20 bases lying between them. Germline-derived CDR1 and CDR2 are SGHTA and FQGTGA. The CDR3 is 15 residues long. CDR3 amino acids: CASGTGRAPTDTQYF. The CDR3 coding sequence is TGTGCCTCAGGGACTGGACGAGCCCCCACAGATACGCAGTATTTT.

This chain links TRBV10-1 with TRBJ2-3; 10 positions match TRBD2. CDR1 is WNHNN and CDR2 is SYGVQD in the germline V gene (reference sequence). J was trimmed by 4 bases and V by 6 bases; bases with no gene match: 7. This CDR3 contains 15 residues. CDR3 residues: CASSKLAGGADTQYF. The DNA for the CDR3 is TGCGCCAGCAGCAAGTTAGCGGGAGGTGCAGATACGCAGTATTTT.

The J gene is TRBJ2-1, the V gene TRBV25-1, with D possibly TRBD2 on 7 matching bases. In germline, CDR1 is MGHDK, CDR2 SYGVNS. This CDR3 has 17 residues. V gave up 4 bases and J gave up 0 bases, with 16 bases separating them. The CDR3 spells CASSAEKGGSSYNEQFF. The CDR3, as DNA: TGTGCCAGCAGTGCGGAAAAGGGGGGGAGCTCCTACAATGAGCAGTTCTTC. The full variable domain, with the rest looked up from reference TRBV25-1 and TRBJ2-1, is EADIYQTPRYLVIGTGKKITLECSQTMGHDKMYWYQQDPGMELHLIHYSYGVNSTEKGDLSSESTVSRIRTEHFPLTLESARPSHTSQYLCASSAEKGGSSYNEQFFGPGTRLTVL.

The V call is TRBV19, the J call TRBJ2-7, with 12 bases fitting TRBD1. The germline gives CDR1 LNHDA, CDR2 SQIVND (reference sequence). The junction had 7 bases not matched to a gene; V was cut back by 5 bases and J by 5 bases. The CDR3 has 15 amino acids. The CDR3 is CASSPSGQGADEQYF. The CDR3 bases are TGTGCCAGTAGTCCATCGGGACAGGGGGCTGACGAGCAGTACTTC.

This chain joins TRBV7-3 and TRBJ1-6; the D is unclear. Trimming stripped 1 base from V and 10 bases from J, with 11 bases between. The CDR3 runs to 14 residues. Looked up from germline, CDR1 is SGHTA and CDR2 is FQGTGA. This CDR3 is CASSLMSGGSPLHF. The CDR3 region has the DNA TGTGCCAGCAGCTTAATGTCAGGTGGATCACCCCTCCACTTT.

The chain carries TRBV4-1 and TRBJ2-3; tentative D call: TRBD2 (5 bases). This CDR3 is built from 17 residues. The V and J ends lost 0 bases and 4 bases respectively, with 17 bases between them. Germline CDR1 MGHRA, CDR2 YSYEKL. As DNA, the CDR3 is TGCGCCAGCAGCCAAGAGTTGGCCCCTCGGGGAGCAGATACGCAGTATTTT. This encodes CASSQELAPRGADTQYF.